The T cell receptor beta chain described here comes from a study of cytomegalovirus exposure and HLA in healthy donors (dated by TCRdb to about 2017). In terms of the full investigation: A later analysis indicated that the 90 to 150 validation repertoires were generated on the platform also employed for the 666 repertoires of the first cohort. The study was designed to test whether signatures of past pathogen exposure could be identified by cataloging public T cell receptors. In addition to the first cohort of approximately 650 subjects, a separate validation cohort of approximately 110 different subjects was used. To predict cytomegalovirus infection status, the study brought together high-throughput TCR immunosequencing, statistical association of individual TCRs with disease status, and machine learning.

What the authors observed across the whole study: According to the authors, the approach could potentially be generalized to other disease states and immunological phenotypes. While some public TCRs were present in many individuals, most TCR sequences turned up only very rarely across donors. Subsequent analysis determined that TCRs grouped into clusters in the first cohort also showed a tendency toward co-occurrence across the 120 validation repertoires, and 85% to 95% of cluster scores exceeded 0. The classifier was reported to diagnose cytomegalovirus status with high specificity and sensitivity in both the original and validation cohorts. A few of the identified cytomegalovirus-associated TCR beta chains were confirmed in vitro to be specific for cytomegalovirus antigens. All 120 or so repertoires were used to score co-occurrence in the validation cohort in a later analysis, because that analysis had no HLA typing for the cohort. The study listed 164 TCR beta chains as associated with cytomegalovirus.

The donors were included in the validation cohort of roughly 130 subjects, a group kept apart from the approximately 650-subject first cohort. Trimming removed 5 bases from V and 6 bases from J; the gene matches leave 10 bases unexplained. The germline V gene supplies CDR1 MDHEN and CDR2 SYDVKM. Inclusive of the bounding cysteine and phenylalanine, the CDR3 is 15 residues long. Only the CDR3 DNA is retained, 45 bases long and in frame from the first base. The method behind the library was the immunoSEQ multiplex PCR assay. The original methods were these. A statistical classification framework was built to diagnose cytomegalovirus status from the catalog of TCR beta chain sequences. TCRdb took over this immuneACCESS table, retaining in-frame rearrangements with V and J assigned. Such tables are incomplete; in checked studies, under half of the missing clones stem from an unresolved V gene, and the remainder is unexplained. Clonal size and the V and J genes are those of that table, whereas D and trimming came from the DNA. The sample table holds 260,000 or so clones, of which about nine tenths were seen once. The ten largest clones capture approximately 3% of the sample.

In the case of this clone: Its antigen is unknown. No clone much larger than this one lies a single base away; base qualities are absent.

This chain is built from TRBV28 and TRBJ2-1, with 7 middle bases fitting TRBD1. Sequencing was carried out using PBMCs. This clonotype originated in a woman aged 30 to 39 in good health and CMV-seronegative. The sequence in DNA is TGTGCCAGCAGTCGGGGACAGAGAAAACCCAATGAGCAGTTCTTC. This sequence encodes CASSRGQRKPNEQFF. With all but the CDR3 taken from the reference TRBV28 and TRBJ2-1 genes, the full variable domain is: DVKVTQSSRYLVKRTGEKVFLECVQDMDHENMFWYRQDPGLGLRLIYFSYDVKMKEKGDIPEGYSVSREKKERFSLILESASTNQTSMYLCASSRGQRKPNEQFFGPGTRLTVL.